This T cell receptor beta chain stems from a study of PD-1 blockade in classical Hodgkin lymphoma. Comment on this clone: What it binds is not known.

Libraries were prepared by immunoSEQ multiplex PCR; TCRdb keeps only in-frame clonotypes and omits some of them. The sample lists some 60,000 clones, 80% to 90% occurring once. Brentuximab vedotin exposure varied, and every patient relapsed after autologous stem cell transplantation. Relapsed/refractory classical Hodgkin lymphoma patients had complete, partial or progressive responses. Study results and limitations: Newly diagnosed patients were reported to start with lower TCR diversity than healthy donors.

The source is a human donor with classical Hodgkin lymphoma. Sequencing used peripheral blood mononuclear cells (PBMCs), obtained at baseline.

CDR3 bases: TGTGCCAGCAGCGAAGGACAGGGATCCTACGAGCAGTACTTC. Its protein is CASSEGQGSYEQYF. The rearrangement uses TRBV5-6 and TRBJ2-7; TRBD1 matches at 8 bases. V lost 4 bases and J lost 1; bases outside the gene matches: 4. Per germline, CDR1 SGHDT and CDR2 YYEEEE. The CDR3 length is 14 residues.